The 21 T cell receptor beta chains given below trace back to one sample, sequenced in a study of blood T cells in healthy people across ages (dated by TCRdb to the mid-2010s). The library was made by 5' RACE. The sequencer listed for this sample is Illumina HiSeq 2500. A second PCR of roughly 6 to 11 cycles was performed with a sample-barcoded 5' primer and a J-beta primer mix. Using fastp at Q25 and MiXCR, TCRdb reprocessed the public reads and kept productive beta chains. Records with the same CDR3 protein are collapsed into one entry carrying the most frequent genes and DNA. The sample yields roughly 900,000 distinct CDR3 sequences; 25% to 30% were counted once. In total, the top ten clones hold 17% of the sample. Sequenced: blood. The receptor set was obtained from a woman older than 75 in good health.

Regarding this clonotype: This clone may be a read error of a much larger clone one base away. The chain carries TRBV7-2 and TRBJ1-2; the D is unclear. Trimming removed 0 bases from V and 5 bases from J, with 16 bases in between. The CDR3 length is 16 residues. CDR1 SGHTA and CDR2 FQGNSA come from the germline V gene. DNA for the CDR3: TGTGCCAGCAGCTTAGCTGCCGGATCATTGGATTATGGCTACACCTTC. This encodes CASSLAAGSLDYGYTF.

This clonotype was observed a handful of times. This rearrangement joins TRBV20-1 to TRBJ1-1; D might be TRBD1 (6 bases). V dropped 5 bases and J dropped 1 base, with 14 bases sitting between them. This CDR3 is 14 amino acids long. The germline CDR1 and CDR2 sequences are DFQATT and SNEGSKA (reference sequence). DNA for the CDR3: TGCAGTGCTCCTAGCGGGGGCCGGAACACTGAAGCTTTCTTT. Amino acids: CSAPSGGRNTEAFF.

On this clonotype: With a much larger clone just one base away, this may be a read error. The chain couples TRBV6-1 to TRBJ1-2; TRBD1 matches 8 bases. Germline lookup yields CDR1 MNHNS and CDR2 SASEGT. The J segment lost 8 bases and the V segment lost 2 bases, leaving 10 bases of the junction unmatched. This CDR3 has 15 amino acids. CDR3 amino acids: CASSERRQGLSGYTF. Written as DNA, the CDR3 is TGTGCCAGCAGTGAAAGGCGACAGGGGCTTTCGGGCTACACCTTC.

This clonotype occurred many times. The chain employs TRBV24-1 and TRBJ1-2; tentative D call: TRBD1 (5 bases). CDR1 KGHDR and CDR2 SFDVKD come from the germline V gene. V was shortened by 10 bases and J by 7 bases, with 18 bases between the two germline ends. The CDR3 length is 13 residues. The CDR3 nucleotides read TGTGCCACTTCCCGCGACAGCCACGGTGGCTACACCTTC. Encoded protein: CATSRDSHGGYTF.

This chain uses TRBV7-2 with TRBJ1-2, with 9 bases aligning to TRBD1. Germline V gene lookup returns CDR1 SGHTA and CDR2 FQGNSA. J was trimmed by 5 bases and V by 5 bases; bases with no gene match: 12. This CDR3 is built from 16 residues. For the CDR3, the DNA is TGTGCCAGCAGCCCCCGAGCTCTGACAGGGGGGTATGGCTACACCTTC. Protein sequence: CASSPRALTGGYGYTF.

The chain is built from TRBV28 and TRBJ2-3, with D possibly being TRBD2 (6 bases). Germline V CDR1 and CDR2: MDHEN, SYDVKM. Trimming took off 5 bases at V and 0 bases at J, with 18 bases between the two ends. This CDR3 region has 17 residues. The CDR3 loop is CASSDPLASTSTDTQYF. CDR3 in DNA: TGTGCCAGCAGTGACCCACTAGCAAGTACTAGCACAGATACGCAGTATTTT.

Regarding this clonotype: A much larger clone lies a single base off, so this may be a read error. The chain employs TRBV7-2 and TRBJ2-7; a weak D match, TRBD1 (6 bases). This CDR3 region has 15 residues. Trimming cost V 5 bases and J 7 bases, with 21 bases left between them. CDR1 SGHTA and CDR2 FQGNSA come from the germline V gene. CDR3 nucleotides: TGTGCCAGCAGCCGAAACAGGGCCTCCTACAATGAGCAGTACTTC. It yields the protein CASSRNRASYNEQYF.

This clonotype was seen many times. A much more abundant neighbour one base away suggests this may be a read error. The chain links TRBV7-9 to TRBJ2-5, with 7 bases identical to TRBD1. CDR1 is SEHNR, CDR2 FQNEAQ, per germline (reference sequence). The CDR3 has 14 residues. The junction had 14 bases not matched to a gene; V was cut back by 5 bases and J by 11 bases. CDR3 bases: TGTGCCAGCAGCGCACAAGGACAGGTCAATGAGCAGTACTTC. This translates into CASSAQGQVNEQYF.

The gene calls are TRBV6-2 or TRBV6-3 and TRBJ1-2; the D is unclear. This CDR3 has 11 residues. Germline CDR1 MNHEY, CDR2 SVGEGT. Trimming stripped 2 bases from V and 10 bases from J, with 8 bases between. The CDR3 nucleotides read TGTGCCAGCAGTTACGTTCGAAACTACACCTTC. Translating gives CASSYVRNYTF.

In this sample, this clonotype turned up many times. The chain couples TRBV5-1 to TRBJ2-1, with TRBD2 matching over 7 bases. This CDR3 is built from 16 residues. J was trimmed by 9 bases and V by 7 bases; bases with no gene match: 19. The germline gives CDR1 SGHRS, CDR2 YFSETQ. The CDR3 nucleotides read TGCGCCAGCTCCCCACTCGGGGAGGGGCTAGCCGGTGAGCAGTTCTTC. As protein: CASSPLGEGLAGEQFF.

This clonotype was recorded many times. CDR3 nucleotides: TGTGCCAGCAGCACTCTAGGCGGGGGGACGTACTTC. Its protein is CASSTLGGGTYF. The chain has TRBV7-9 and TRBJ2-5; TRBD2 matches 8 bases. The trim removed 5 bases at V and 13 bases at J, leaving 9 bases unmatched. Germline CDR1 SEHNR, CDR2 FQNEAQ (reference sequence). CDR3 length equals 12 residues.

A remark on this clonotype: Mismatch with germline at one junction end may stem from a read error. The chain has TRBV20-1 and TRBJ2-7; TRBD2 aligns across 7 bases. The CDR3 is made up of 14 amino acids. The V gene's germline CDR1 is DFQATT and CDR2 SNEGSKA (reference sequence). This chain's CDR3 is CSVRTLATHNERYF. The CDR3 DNA is TGCAGTGTCAGAACACTAGCGACCCACAATGAGCGGTACTTC.

This chain links TRBV29-1 with TRBJ1-5; 7 bases map to TRBD1. The CDR3 runs 13 residues. Germline loops: CDR1 SQVTM, CDR2 ANQGSEA. J lost 5 bases, V lost 4 bases, and 5 bases had no gene match. CDR3 in amino acids: CSVATGTDQPQHF. In nucleotides, the CDR3 is TGCAGCGTTGCGACAGGGACGGATCAGCCCCAGCATTTT.

In this sample, this clonotype turned up a few times. Just one base apart from a much larger clone, this may be a read error. This chain uses TRBV6-2 or TRBV6-3 with TRBJ2-7; TRBD2 might be the D (5 bases). Per the germline V gene, CDR1 is MNHEY and CDR2 is SVGEGT. Trimming took 1 base from V and 7 from J, leaving 17 bases between them. The CDR3 sequence is 15 residues long. CDR3 amino acids: CASSYYLDGDNEQYF. The CDR3 region has the DNA TGTGCCAGCAGTTACTACCTGGACGGGGATAATGAGCAGTACTTC.

This clonotype was observed many times. The J gene is TRBJ1-2, the V gene TRBV3-1; TRBD1 matches at 7 bases. The germline V gene has CDR1 LGHDT and CDR2 YNNKEL (reference sequence). V lost 7 bases and J lost 5; bases outside the gene matches: 10. This CDR3 region has 14 residues. In DNA form, the CDR3 reads TGTGCCAGCACCATGGACAGGAATGGATATGGCTACACCTTC. As protein: CASTMDRNGYGYTF.

With regard to this clonotype: This could be a read error, since a much larger clone is one nucleotide away. The chain is built from TRBV29-1 and TRBJ2-1; 11 bases fit TRBD1. The CDR3 extends over 14 amino acids. With 3 bases clipped from V and 10 bases from J, the junction kept 8 bases outside the gene matches. Germline V gene sequence: CDR1 SQVTM, CDR2 ANQGSEA. The CDR3 spells CSVDRSGQGDEQFF. In nucleotides, the CDR3 is TGCAGCGTTGACCGTTCGGGACAGGGGGACGAGCAGTTCTTC.

This clonotype was counted a single time. The J gene is TRBJ2-5, the V gene TRBV2; D remains unclear. V lost 0 bases and J lost 5, with 16 bases in between. This CDR3 has 16 residues. Germline V gives CDR1 SNHLY, CDR2 FYNNEI. CDR3 amino acids: CASSEALMAEVETQYF. As DNA, the CDR3 is TGTGCCAGCAGTGAAGCGTTGATGGCCGAAGTGGAGACCCAGTACTTC.

This clonotype has a count of ten or more. This chain connects TRBV13 to TRBJ1-2; no firm D call. Trimming stripped 0 bases from V and 1 base from J, with 9 bases between. Germline V gives CDR1 PRHDT, CDR2 FYEKMQ (reference sequence). CDR3 size: 15 residues. The CDR3 here is CASSLGGGLNYGYTF. In nucleotides, the CDR3 is TGTGCCAGCAGCTTAGGGGGAGGCCTTAACTATGGCTACACCTTC.

There are many counts of this clonotype. The chain is built from TRBV2 and TRBJ2-3, with D perhaps assigned TRBD1 or TRBD2 (5 bases each). Deletions cut 4 bases from V and 3 bases from J, with 14 bases between. CDR3 size: 15 residues. Germline CDR1 is SNHLY and CDR2 is FYNNEI. The CDR3: CASSASGTETDTQYF. The CDR3 coding sequence is TGTGCCAGCAGTGCGTCCGGGACGGAAACAGATACGCAGTATTTT.

This chain joins TRBV6-6 and TRBJ2-1; 7 bases fit TRBD2. V lost 1 base to trimming and J lost 3 bases; unmatched junction nucleotides: 3. Germline CDR1 is MNHNY and CDR2 is SVGAGI (reference sequence). CDR3 length equals 15 residues. The CDR3 loop reads CASSYFAGDYNEQFF. CDR3 coding DNA: TGTGCCAGCAGTTACTTCGCGGGGGACTACAATGAGCAGTTCTTC.

The rearrangement links TRBV20-1 to TRBJ1-1, with D possibly being TRBD1 (6 bases). The CDR3 is 17 residues long. V lost 4 bases, J lost 0 bases, and 21 bases lay in between. In germline, CDR1 is DFQATT, CDR2 SNEGSKA (reference sequence). The CDR3 nucleotides read TGCAGTGCTACTAAACCTGACAGGCCACTAATGAACACTGAAGCTTTCTTT. Translating it yields CSATKPDRPLMNTEAFF.